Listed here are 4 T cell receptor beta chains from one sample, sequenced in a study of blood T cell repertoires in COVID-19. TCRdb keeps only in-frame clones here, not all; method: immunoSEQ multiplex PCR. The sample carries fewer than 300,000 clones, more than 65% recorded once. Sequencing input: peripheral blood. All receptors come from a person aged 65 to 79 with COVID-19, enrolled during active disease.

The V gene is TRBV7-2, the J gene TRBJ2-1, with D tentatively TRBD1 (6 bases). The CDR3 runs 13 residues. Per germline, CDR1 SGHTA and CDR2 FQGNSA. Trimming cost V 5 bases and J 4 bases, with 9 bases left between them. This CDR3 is CASSAGVYNEQFF. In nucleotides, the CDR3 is TGTGCCAGCAGCGCAGGGGTTTACAATGAGCAGTTCTTC.

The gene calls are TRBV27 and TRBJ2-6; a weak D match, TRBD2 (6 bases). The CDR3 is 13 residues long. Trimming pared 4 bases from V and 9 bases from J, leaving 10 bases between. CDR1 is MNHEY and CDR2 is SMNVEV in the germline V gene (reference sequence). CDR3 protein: CASSWGGNNVLTF. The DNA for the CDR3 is TGTGCCAGCAGTTGGGGCGGGAACAACGTCCTGACTTTC.

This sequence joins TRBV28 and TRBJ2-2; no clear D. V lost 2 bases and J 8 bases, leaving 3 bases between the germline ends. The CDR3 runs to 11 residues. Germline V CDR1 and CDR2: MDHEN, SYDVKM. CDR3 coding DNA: TGTGCCAGCAGTTTAATAGGGGAGCTGTTTTTT. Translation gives CASSLIGELFF. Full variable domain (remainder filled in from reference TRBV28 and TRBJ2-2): DVKVTQSSRYLVKRTGEKVFLECVQDMDHENMFWYRQDPGLGLRLIYFSYDVKMKEKGDIPEGYSVSREKKERFSLILESASTNQTSMYLCASSLIGELFFGEGSRLTVL.

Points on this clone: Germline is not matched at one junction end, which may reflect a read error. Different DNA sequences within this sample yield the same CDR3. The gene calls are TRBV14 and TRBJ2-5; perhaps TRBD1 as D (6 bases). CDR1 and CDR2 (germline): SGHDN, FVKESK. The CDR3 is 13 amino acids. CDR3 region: CASSQIRGETQYF. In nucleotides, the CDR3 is TGTGCCAGCAGCCAAATCAGGGGAGAGACTCAGTACTTC.